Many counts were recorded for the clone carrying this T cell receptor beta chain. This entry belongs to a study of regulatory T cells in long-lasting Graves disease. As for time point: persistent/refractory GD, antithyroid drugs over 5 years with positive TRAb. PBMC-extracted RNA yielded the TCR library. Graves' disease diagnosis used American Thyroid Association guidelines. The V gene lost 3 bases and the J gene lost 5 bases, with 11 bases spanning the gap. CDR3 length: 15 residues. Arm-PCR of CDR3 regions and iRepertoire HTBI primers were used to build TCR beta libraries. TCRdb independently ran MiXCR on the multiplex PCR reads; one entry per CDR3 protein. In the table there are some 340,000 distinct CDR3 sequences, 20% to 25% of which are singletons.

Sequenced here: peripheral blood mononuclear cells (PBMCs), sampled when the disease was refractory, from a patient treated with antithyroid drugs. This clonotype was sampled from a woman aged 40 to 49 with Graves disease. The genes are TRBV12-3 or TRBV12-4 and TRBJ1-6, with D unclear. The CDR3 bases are TGTGCCAGCAGTTTGAGCTCCCAGCATAATTCACCCCTCCACTTT. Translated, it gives CASSLSSQHNSPLHF.